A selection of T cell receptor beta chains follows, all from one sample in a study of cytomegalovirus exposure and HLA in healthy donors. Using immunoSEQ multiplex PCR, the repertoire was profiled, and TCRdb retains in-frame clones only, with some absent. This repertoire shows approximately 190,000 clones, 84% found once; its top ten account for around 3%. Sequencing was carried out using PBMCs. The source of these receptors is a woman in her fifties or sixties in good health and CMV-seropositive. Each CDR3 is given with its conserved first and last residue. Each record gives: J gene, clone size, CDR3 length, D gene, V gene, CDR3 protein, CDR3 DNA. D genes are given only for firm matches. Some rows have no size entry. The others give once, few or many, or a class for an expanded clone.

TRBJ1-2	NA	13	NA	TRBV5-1	CASSFDSYYGYTF	TGTGCCAGCAGCTTCGACAGCTACTATGGCTACACCTTC
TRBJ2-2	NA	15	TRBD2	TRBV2	CASSREAGATGELFF	TGTGCCAGCTCTAGGGAAGCGGGGGCCACCGGGGAGCTGTTTTTT
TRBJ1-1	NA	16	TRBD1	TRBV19	CASSHIPGQGGSEAFF	TGTGCCAGTAGTCATATACCTGGACAGGGAGGGAGTGAAGCTTTCTTT
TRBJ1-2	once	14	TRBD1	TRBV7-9	CASSLGGQGLGYTF	TGTGCCAGCAGCTTAGGAGGACAGGGCCTTGGCTACACCTTC
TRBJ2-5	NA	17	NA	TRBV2	CASSGGGALMYQETQYF	TGTGCCAGCAGCGGAGGGGGGGCCCTAATGTACCAAGAGACCCAGTACTTC
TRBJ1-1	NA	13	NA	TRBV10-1	CASSELEYTEAFF	TGCGCCAGCAGTGAGCTAGAGTACACTGAAGCTTTCTTT
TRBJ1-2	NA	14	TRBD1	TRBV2	CASSLGQGGYGYTF	TGTGCCAGCAGTCTGGGACAGGGAGGCTATGGCTACACCTTC
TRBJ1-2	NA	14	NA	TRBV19	CASSGWGQSYGYTF	TGTGCCAGTAGTGGGTGGGGCCAGAGCTATGGCTACACCTTC
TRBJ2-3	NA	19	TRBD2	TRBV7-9	CASSSPGLAGGRTTDTQYF	TGTGCCAGCAGCTCCCCCGGACTAGCGGGGGGGCGGACCACAGATACGCAGTATTTT
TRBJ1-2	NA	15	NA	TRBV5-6	CASSLVRAVDYGYTF	TGTGCCAGCAGCTTGGTCAGGGCGGTTGACTATGGCTACACCTTC
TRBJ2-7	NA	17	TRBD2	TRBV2	CASSEEALAGGTYEQYF	TGTGCCAGCAGTGAAGAGGCACTAGCGGGGGGGACCTACGAGCAGTACTTC
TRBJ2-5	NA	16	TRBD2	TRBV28	CASSFLGTSGRETQYF	TGTGCCAGCAGTTTCCTCGGGACTAGCGGGAGAGAGACCCAGTACTTC
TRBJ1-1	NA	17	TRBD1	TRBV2	CASSALSTGQGITEAFF	TGTGCCAGCAGTGCCCTCTCAACGGGACAGGGGATCACTGAAGCTTTCTTT
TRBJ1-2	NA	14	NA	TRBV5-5	CASSLAETYYGYTF	TGTGCCAGCAGCTTGGCCGAGACATACTATGGCTACACCTTC
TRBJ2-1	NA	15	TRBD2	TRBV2	CASSEGVAGGQEQFF	TGTGCCAGCAGTGAAGGGGTAGCGGGGGGTCAGGAACAGTTCTTC
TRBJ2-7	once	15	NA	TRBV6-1	CAISESYGQIYEQYF	TGTGCCATCAGTGAGTCCTACGGACAGATATACGAGCAGTACTTC
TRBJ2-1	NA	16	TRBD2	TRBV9	CASSYRGSGGAGEQFF	TGTGCCAGCAGCTACCGGGGTAGCGGGGGGGCCGGGGAGCAGTTCTTC
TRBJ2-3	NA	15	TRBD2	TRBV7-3	CASSQGLAMADTQYF	TGTGCCAGCAGCCAGGGACTAGCGATGGCAGATACGCAGTATTTT
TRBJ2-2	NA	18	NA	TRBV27	CASSLFTPGTYNTGELFF	TGTGCCAGCAGTTTATTCACTCCCGGGACTTATAACACCGGGGAGCTGTTTTTT
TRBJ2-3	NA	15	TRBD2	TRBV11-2	CASTGAGVSTDTQYF	TGTGCCAGCACCGGGGCGGGGGTGAGCACAGATACGCAGTATTTT
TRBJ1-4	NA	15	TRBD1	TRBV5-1	CASRTGGATNEKLFF	TGCGCCAGCAGAACAGGGGGTGCAACTAATGAAAAACTGTTTTTT
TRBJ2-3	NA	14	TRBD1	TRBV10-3	CASGQGGVTDTQYF	TGTGCCAGTGGACAGGGTGGGGTCACAGATACGCAGTATTTT
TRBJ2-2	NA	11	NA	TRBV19	CASNQVGELFF	TGTGCCAGTAACCAGGTCGGGGAGCTGTTTTTT
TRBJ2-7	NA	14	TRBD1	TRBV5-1	CASSSHGTGAEQYF	TGCGCCAGCAGCTCGCATGGGACAGGGGCCGAGCAGTACTTC
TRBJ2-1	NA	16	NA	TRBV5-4	CASSLADSSSYNEQFF	TGTGCCAGCAGCTTGGCGGACAGTAGCTCCTACAATGAGCAGTTCTTC
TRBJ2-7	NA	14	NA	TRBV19	CASSRRKSGYEQYF	TGTGCCAGTAGTAGGAGGAAAAGCGGCTACGAGCAGTACTTC
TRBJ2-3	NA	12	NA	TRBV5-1	CASSLLTDTQYF	TGCGCCAGCAGCCTTCTAACAGATACGCAGTATTTT
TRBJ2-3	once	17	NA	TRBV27	CASSPRQGLGGLDTQYF	TGTGCCAGCAGTCCGCGACAGGGTCTGGGGGGTTTAGATACGCAGTATTTT
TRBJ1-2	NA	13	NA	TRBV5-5	CASSWPGGDGYTF	TGTGCCAGCAGCTGGCCGGGGGGTGATGGCTACACCTTC
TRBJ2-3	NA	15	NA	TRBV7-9	CASSWTGSSTDTQYF	TGTGCCAGCAGCTGGACCGGGAGTAGCACAGATACGCAGTATTTT
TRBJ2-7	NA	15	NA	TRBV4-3	CASSQGAQSLYEQYF	TGCGCCAGCAGCCAAGGAGCACAGTCCCTCTACGAGCAGTACTTC